This T cell receptor beta chain stems from a study of cytomegalovirus exposure and HLA in healthy donors. Whole-study context: The 110 or so validation repertoires were produced on the same platform as the 650 or so repertoires of the first cohort. This was reported in a later analysis. Broader study findings: In the 120 or so validation repertoires, about 94% of cluster scores exceeded 0, per a later analysis. Many donors carried some public TCRs, although rarity characterized most TCR sequences.

The donors were part of the validation cohort, which consisted of about 120 subjects and was separate from the first cohort of 670 or so subjects. Of note for this clone: Antigen unknown.

Only in-frame clones appear in the TCRdb table, and some are missing; sequencing was by immunoSEQ multiplex PCR. The sample records around 120,000 clones, 80% to 90% being singletons. The sample taken for sequencing was PBMCs. The clonotype comes from a young man in good health and CMV-seropositive.

The CDR3 nucleotides read TGTGCCAGCAGTTTGGGAGGGGGGGGATACTACGAGCAGTACTTC. It codes for CASSLGGGGYYEQYF. The J gene is TRBJ2-7, the V gene TRBV28; D is possibly TRBD2 (7 bases). V was clipped by 3 bases and J by 3 bases, with 15 bases between them. Germline-derived CDR1 and CDR2 are MDHEN and SYDVKM. The CDR3 is 15 amino acids.